These T cell receptor beta chains were read from a single sample in a study of cytomegalovirus exposure and HLA in healthy donors. Method: immunoSEQ multiplex PCR; TCRdb's copy keeps in-frame clones and lacks some. The sample yields 200,000 to 250,000 clones, around four fifths seen once. The specimen sequenced was PBMCs. These receptors were collected from a woman in her forties in good health and CMV-seronegative. CDR3s include the opening cysteine and the closing phenylalanine or tryptophan. Each record gives: V gene, clone size, J gene, CDR3 length, D gene, CDR3 protein, CDR3 DNA. D genes are given only for firm matches. Clone size is not always given. Where it is, it says once, few, many or a class for expanded clones.

v_call: TRBV6-6; clone_size: -; j_call: TRBJ2-1; cdr3_length: 14; d_call: TRBD1; cdr3_aa: CASRRTGDYNEQFF; cdr3_nt: TGTGCCAGCAGAAGGACAGGGGACTACAATGAGCAGTTCTTC
v_call: TRBV18; clone_size: -; j_call: TRBJ1-1; cdr3_length: 13; d_call: -; cdr3_aa: CASSPKRNTEAFF; cdr3_nt: TGTGCCAGCTCACCAAAGAGGAACACTGAAGCTTTCTTT
v_call: TRBV10-3; clone_size: -; j_call: TRBJ2-5; cdr3_length: 11; d_call: -; cdr3_aa: CASGQQETQYF; cdr3_nt: TGTGCCTCTGGACAGCAAGAGACCCAGTACTTC
v_call: TRBV29-1; clone_size: -; j_call: TRBJ1-1; cdr3_length: 15; d_call: -; cdr3_aa: CSVEDKSGVGTEAFF; cdr3_nt: TGCAGCGTTGAAGATAAGTCAGGGGTTGGTACTGAAGCTTTCTTT
v_call: TRBV19; clone_size: -; j_call: TRBJ1-1; cdr3_length: 14; d_call: -; cdr3_aa: CASKLSTENTEAFF; cdr3_nt: TGTGCCAGTAAACTCTCAACAGAGAACACTGAAGCTTTCTTT
v_call: TRBV11-1; clone_size: -; j_call: TRBJ1-5; cdr3_length: 13; d_call: -; cdr3_aa: CASSFSDNQPQHF; cdr3_nt: TGTGCCAGCAGCTTCTCAGACAATCAGCCCCAGCATTTT
v_call: TRBV27; clone_size: -; j_call: TRBJ2-5; cdr3_length: 12; d_call: TRBD1; cdr3_aa: CASRPGQGTQYF; cdr3_nt: TGTGCCAGCCGCCCCGGACAGGGGACCCAGTACTTC
v_call: TRBV27; clone_size: -; j_call: TRBJ1-2; cdr3_length: 14; d_call: -; cdr3_aa: CASSPLMSNYGYTF; cdr3_nt: TGTGCCAGCAGTCCCCTTATGAGTAACTATGGCTACACCTTC
v_call: TRBV28; clone_size: -; j_call: TRBJ1-2; cdr3_length: 14; d_call: -; cdr3_aa: CASSLPQGLGGYTF; cdr3_nt: TGTGCCAGCAGTTTACCCCAGGGTCTGGGTGGCTACACCTTC
v_call: TRBV9; clone_size: -; j_call: TRBJ2-3; cdr3_length: 16; d_call: TRBD1; cdr3_aa: CASSGRGDSYTDTQYF; cdr3_nt: TGTGCCAGCAGCGGCCGAGGGGACAGTTACACAGATACGCAGTATTTT
v_call: TRBV7-8; clone_size: -; j_call: TRBJ2-7; cdr3_length: 16; d_call: -; cdr3_aa: CASTDSGNRVSYEQYF; cdr3_nt: TGTGCCAGCACCGACTCGGGAAACCGGGTCTCCTACGAGCAGTACTTC
v_call: TRBV4-2; clone_size: -; j_call: TRBJ2-7; cdr3_length: 13; d_call: TRBD1; cdr3_aa: CASSPRTGNEQYF; cdr3_nt: TGTGCCAGCAGCCCAAGGACAGGGAACGAGCAGTACTTC
v_call: TRBV28; clone_size: -; j_call: TRBJ1-2; cdr3_length: 15; d_call: TRBD1; cdr3_aa: CASSVGRGSNYGYTF; cdr3_nt: TGTGCCAGCAGTGTTGGCAGGGGGTCTAACTATGGCTACACCTTC
v_call: TRBV5-8; clone_size: -; j_call: TRBJ2-7; cdr3_length: 11; d_call: -; cdr3_aa: CASSLLHEQYF; cdr3_nt: TGTGCCAGCAGCTTGCTCCACGAGCAGTACTTC
v_call: TRBV30; clone_size: once; j_call: TRBJ1-1; cdr3_length: 14; d_call: -; cdr3_aa: CAWSVVQGNAEAFF; cdr3_nt: TGTGCCTGGAGTGTCGTCCAGGGAAACGCTGAAGCTTTCTTT
v_call: TRBV7-6; clone_size: -; j_call: TRBJ2-5; cdr3_length: 16; d_call: -; cdr3_aa: CASSLVPKTGQETQYF; cdr3_nt: TGTGCCAGCAGCTTAGTCCCGAAGACAGGCCAAGAGACCCAGTACTTC
v_call: TRBV6-1; clone_size: -; j_call: TRBJ1-2; cdr3_length: 14; d_call: TRBD1; cdr3_aa: CASRTAQGDYGYTF; cdr3_nt: TGTGCCAGTCGAACTGCACAGGGGGACTATGGCTACACCTTC
v_call: TRBV30; clone_size: -; j_call: TRBJ2-3; cdr3_length: 16; d_call: TRBD1; cdr3_aa: CAWSARTGLYADTQYF; cdr3_nt: TGTGCCTGGAGTGCACGGACAGGTTTGTACGCAGATACGCAGTATTTT
v_call: TRBV9; clone_size: -; j_call: TRBJ2-1; cdr3_length: 15; d_call: TRBD2; cdr3_aa: CASSVTWGGYNEQFF; cdr3_nt: TGTGCCAGCAGCGTCACCTGGGGGGGATACAATGAGCAGTTCTTC
v_call: TRBV28; clone_size: -; j_call: TRBJ2-1; cdr3_length: 16; d_call: TRBD1; cdr3_aa: CASSSGGTGGTNEQFF; cdr3_nt: TGTGCCAGCAGTTCGGGTGGGACAGGGGGGACCAATGAGCAGTTCTTC
v_call: TRBV10-3; clone_size: -; j_call: TRBJ2-3; cdr3_length: 13; d_call: -; cdr3_aa: CAIGAARADTQYF; cdr3_nt: TGTGCCATCGGGGCAGCCCGAGCAGATACGCAGTATTTT
v_call: TRBV12-5; clone_size: -; j_call: TRBJ2-7; cdr3_length: 14; d_call: -; cdr3_aa: CASASPLLSYEQYF; cdr3_nt: TGTGCTAGTGCGAGCCCTCTATTATCCTACGAGCAGTACTTC
v_call: TRBV11-2; clone_size: -; j_call: TRBJ1-4; cdr3_length: 18; d_call: -; cdr3_aa: CASSLDPQRWGRYEKLFF; cdr3_nt: TGTGCCAGCAGCTTAGACCCCCAGAGATGGGGGCGGTATGAAAAACTGTTTTTT
v_call: TRBV11-1; clone_size: -; j_call: TRBJ2-5; cdr3_length: 14; d_call: -; cdr3_aa: CASSFGSLQETQYF; cdr3_nt: TGTGCCAGCAGCTTTGGGAGTCTACAAGAGACCCAGTACTTC
v_call: TRBV13; clone_size: -; j_call: TRBJ1-1; cdr3_length: 14; d_call: TRBD1; cdr3_aa: CASSIQGGDTEAFF; cdr3_nt: TGTGCCAGCAGCATACAGGGGGGGGACACTGAAGCTTTCTTT
v_call: TRBV30; clone_size: once; j_call: TRBJ2-1; cdr3_length: 13; d_call: TRBD2; cdr3_aa: CAWSAVRGSEQFF; cdr3_nt: TGTGCCTGGAGTGCCGTACGCGGGAGTGAGCAGTTCTTC
v_call: TRBV19; clone_size: -; j_call: TRBJ1-5; cdr3_length: 14; d_call: TRBD1; cdr3_aa: CASSVTGENQPQHF; cdr3_nt: TGTGCCAGTAGTGTCACAGGGGAGAATCAGCCCCAGCATTTT
v_call: TRBV10-3; clone_size: -; j_call: TRBJ1-2; cdr3_length: 17; d_call: -; cdr3_aa: CAISESPGQRSSWGYTF; cdr3_nt: TGTGCCATCAGTGAGTCACCGGGACAACGTTCCTCGTGGGGCTACACCTTC
v_call: TRBV7-8; clone_size: -; j_call: TRBJ2-7; cdr3_length: 12; d_call: -; cdr3_aa: CASEPTTYEQYF; cdr3_nt: TGTGCCAGCGAACCAACAACCTACGAGCAGTACTTC
v_call: TRBV19; clone_size: few; j_call: TRBJ1-5; cdr3_length: 15; d_call: TRBD1; cdr3_aa: CASRELTGRRQPQHF; cdr3_nt: TGTGCCAGTAGGGAACTGACAGGGCGGCGGCAGCCCCAGCATTTT
v_call: TRBV11-3; clone_size: -; j_call: TRBJ2-7; cdr3_length: 15; d_call: TRBD1; cdr3_aa: CASSLDTTGVYEQYF; cdr3_nt: TGTGCCAGCAGCTTAGACACGACAGGGGTCTACGAGCAGTACTTC
v_call: TRBV10-2; clone_size: -; j_call: TRBJ2-7; cdr3_length: 13; d_call: -; cdr3_aa: CASTGGSSYEQYF; cdr3_nt: TGCGCCAGCACAGGGGGGAGCTCCTACGAGCAGTACTTC
v_call: TRBV5-1; clone_size: -; j_call: TRBJ2-1; cdr3_length: 13; d_call: -; cdr3_aa: CASSLDSLHEQFF; cdr3_nt: TGCGCCAGCAGCTTGGACAGCCTCCATGAGCAGTTCTTC
v_call: TRBV4-3; clone_size: -; j_call: TRBJ2-1; cdr3_length: 15; d_call: -; cdr3_aa: CASSQEISPYNEQFF; cdr3_nt: TGCGCCAGCAGCCAGGAGATATCTCCCTACAATGAGCAGTTCTTC
v_call: TRBV19; clone_size: once; j_call: TRBJ1-2; cdr3_length: 15; d_call: -; cdr3_aa: CASSIGGGSDYGYTF; cdr3_nt: TGTGCCAGTAGTATCGGGGGTGGATCCGACTATGGCTACACCTTC
v_call: TRBV6-1; clone_size: -; j_call: TRBJ2-7; cdr3_length: 15; d_call: TRBD2; cdr3_aa: CASRGSGGASYEQYF; cdr3_nt: TGTGCCAGCCGAGGGAGCGGGGGGGCTTCCTACGAGCAGTACTTC
v_call: TRBV5-6; clone_size: -; j_call: TRBJ2-1; cdr3_length: 14; d_call: TRBD1; cdr3_aa: CASSHRGPYNEQFF; cdr3_nt: TGTGCCAGCAGCCACAGGGGGCCCTACAATGAGCAGTTCTTC
v_call: TRBV15; clone_size: -; j_call: TRBJ2-7; cdr3_length: 13; d_call: -; cdr3_aa: CATSRDEVYEQYF; cdr3_nt: TGTGCCACCAGCAGAGATGAGGTCTACGAGCAGTACTTC
v_call: TRBV19; clone_size: -; j_call: TRBJ1-1; cdr3_length: 15; d_call: TRBD1; cdr3_aa: CASGTDRGRNTEAFF; cdr3_nt: TGTGCCAGTGGCACAGACAGGGGACGGAACACTGAAGCTTTCTTT
v_call: TRBV6-1; clone_size: -; j_call: TRBJ2-5; cdr3_length: 13; d_call: -; cdr3_aa: CASRPRAQETQYF; cdr3_nt: TGTGCCAGCAGGCCCAGGGCCCAAGAGACCCAGTACTTC
v_call: TRBV2; clone_size: -; j_call: TRBJ2-4; cdr3_length: 15; d_call: -; cdr3_aa: CASSEMGGAKNIQYF; cdr3_nt: TGTGCCAGCAGTGAAATGGGGGGAGCCAAAAACATTCAGTACTTC
v_call: TRBV29-1; clone_size: -; j_call: TRBJ1-1; cdr3_length: 13; d_call: -; cdr3_aa: CSVLTQMNTEAFF; cdr3_nt: TGCAGCGTTTTGACACAGATGAACACTGAAGCTTTCTTT
v_call: TRBV27; clone_size: -; j_call: TRBJ1-1; cdr3_length: 13; d_call: TRBD1; cdr3_aa: CASSFRGPGEAFF; cdr3_nt: TGTGCCAGCAGTTTTAGGGGGCCGGGTGAAGCTTTCTTT
v_call: TRBV30; clone_size: -; j_call: TRBJ2-7; cdr3_length: 11; d_call: TRBD1; cdr3_aa: CAFWTGYEQYF; cdr3_nt: TGTGCCTTTTGGACAGGTTACGAGCAGTACTTC
v_call: TRBV9; clone_size: -; j_call: TRBJ2-1; cdr3_length: 12; d_call: TRBD1; cdr3_aa: CASSSPGGEQFF; cdr3_nt: TGTGCCAGCAGCTCCCCAGGGGGCGAGCAGTTCTTC
v_call: TRBV7-6; clone_size: -; j_call: TRBJ2-7; cdr3_length: 16; d_call: TRBD2; cdr3_aa: CASSLRLAGPRYEQYF; cdr3_nt: TGTGCCAGCAGCTTAAGACTAGCGGGGCCCCGCTACGAGCAGTACTTC
v_call: TRBV30; clone_size: -; j_call: TRBJ2-7; cdr3_length: 13; d_call: TRBD1; cdr3_aa: CAWSRQGSYEQYF; cdr3_nt: TGTGCCTGGAGCCGACAGGGATCCTACGAGCAGTACTTC
v_call: TRBV11-3; clone_size: -; j_call: TRBJ1-1; cdr3_length: 14; d_call: -; cdr3_aa: CASSPSGLFTEAFF; cdr3_nt: TGTGCCAGCAGCCCCTCCGGTTTGTTCACTGAAGCTTTCTTT